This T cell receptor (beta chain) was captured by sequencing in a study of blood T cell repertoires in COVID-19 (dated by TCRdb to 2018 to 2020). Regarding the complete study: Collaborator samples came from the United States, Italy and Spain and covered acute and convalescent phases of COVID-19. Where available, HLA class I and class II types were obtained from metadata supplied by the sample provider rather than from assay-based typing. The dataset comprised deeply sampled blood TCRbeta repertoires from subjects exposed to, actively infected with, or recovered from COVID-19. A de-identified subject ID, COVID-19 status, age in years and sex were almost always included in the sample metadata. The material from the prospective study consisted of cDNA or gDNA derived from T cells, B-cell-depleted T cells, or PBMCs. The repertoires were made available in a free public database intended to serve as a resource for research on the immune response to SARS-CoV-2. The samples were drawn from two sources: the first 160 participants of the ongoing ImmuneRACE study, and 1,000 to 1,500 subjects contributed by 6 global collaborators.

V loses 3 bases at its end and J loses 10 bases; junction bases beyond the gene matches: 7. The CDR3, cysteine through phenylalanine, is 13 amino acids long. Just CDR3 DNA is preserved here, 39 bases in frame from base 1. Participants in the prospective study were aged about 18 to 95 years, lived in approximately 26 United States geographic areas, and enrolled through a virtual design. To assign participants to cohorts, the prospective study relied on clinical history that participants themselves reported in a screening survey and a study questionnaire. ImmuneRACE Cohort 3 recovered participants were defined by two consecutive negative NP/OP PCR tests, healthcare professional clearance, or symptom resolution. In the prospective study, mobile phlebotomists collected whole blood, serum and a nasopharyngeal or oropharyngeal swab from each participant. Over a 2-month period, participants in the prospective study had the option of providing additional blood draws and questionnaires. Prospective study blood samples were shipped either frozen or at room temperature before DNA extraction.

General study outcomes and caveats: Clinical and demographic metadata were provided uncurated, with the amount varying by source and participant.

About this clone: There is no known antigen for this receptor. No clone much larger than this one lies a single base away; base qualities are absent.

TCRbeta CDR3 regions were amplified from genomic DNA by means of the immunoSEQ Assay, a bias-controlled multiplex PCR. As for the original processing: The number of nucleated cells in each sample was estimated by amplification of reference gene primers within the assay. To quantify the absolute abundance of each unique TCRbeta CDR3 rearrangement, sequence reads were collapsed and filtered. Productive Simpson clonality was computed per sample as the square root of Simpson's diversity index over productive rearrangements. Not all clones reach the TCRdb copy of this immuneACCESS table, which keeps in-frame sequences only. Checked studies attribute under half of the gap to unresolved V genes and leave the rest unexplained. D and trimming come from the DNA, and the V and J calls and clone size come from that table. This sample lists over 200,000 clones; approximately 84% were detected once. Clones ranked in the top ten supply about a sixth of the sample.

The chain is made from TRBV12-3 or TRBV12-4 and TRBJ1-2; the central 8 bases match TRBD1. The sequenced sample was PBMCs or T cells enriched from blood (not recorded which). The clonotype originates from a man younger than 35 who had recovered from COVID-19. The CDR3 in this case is CASSLGQETYYTF. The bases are TGTGCCAGCAGTTTGGGACAGGAAACCTACTACACCTTC.